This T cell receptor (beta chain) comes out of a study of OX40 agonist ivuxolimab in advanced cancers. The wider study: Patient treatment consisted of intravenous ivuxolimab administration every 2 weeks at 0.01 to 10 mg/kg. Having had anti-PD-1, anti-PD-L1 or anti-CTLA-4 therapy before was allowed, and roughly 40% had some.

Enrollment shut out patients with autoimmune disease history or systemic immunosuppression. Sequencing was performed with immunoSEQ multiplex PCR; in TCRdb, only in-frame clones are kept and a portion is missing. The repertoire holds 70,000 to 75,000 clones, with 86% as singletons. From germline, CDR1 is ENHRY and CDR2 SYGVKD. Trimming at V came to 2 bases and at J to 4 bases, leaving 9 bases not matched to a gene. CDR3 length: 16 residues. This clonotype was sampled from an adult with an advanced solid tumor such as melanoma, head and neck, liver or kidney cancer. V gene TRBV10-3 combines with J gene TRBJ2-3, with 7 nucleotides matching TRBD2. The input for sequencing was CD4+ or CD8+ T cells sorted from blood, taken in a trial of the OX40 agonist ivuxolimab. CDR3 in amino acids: CAISEPRLAGADTQYF. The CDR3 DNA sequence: TGTGCCATCAGTGAGCCGAGACTAGCTGGGGCAGATACGCAGTATTTT.